Listed below are T cell receptor beta chains from one sample, sequenced in a study of OX40 agonist ivuxolimab in advanced cancers. Profiled with immunoSEQ multiplex PCR; TCRdb holds only in-frame clones, not every one. Among about 63,000 clones listed, 70% to 90% were seen once. The sequenced sample was CD4+ or CD8+ T cells sorted from blood, obtained in a trial of the OX40 agonist ivuxolimab. Receptors originate from an adult with an advanced solid tumor such as melanoma, head and neck, liver or kidney cancer. The CDR3 runs from the conserved cysteine through the conserved F or W. The D gene is left open where the match is weak. Size is stated for part of the rows, as once, few or many counts, or as a class when the clone is expanded.

length	D	V	J	size	CDR3	DNA
15	.	TRBV6-6	TRBJ1-5	.	CASSYAGGGNQPQHF	TGTGCCAGCAGTTACGCGGGGGGAGGCAATCAGCCCCAGCATTTT
12	.	TRBV30	TRBJ2-7	.	CAWKGSSYEQYF	TGTGCCTGGAAGGGCAGCTCCTACGAGCAGTACTTC
15	.	TRBV7-6	TRBJ2-3	.	CASSLGSSSTDTQYF	TGTGCCAGCAGCTTAGGCTCTAGCAGCACAGATACGCAGTATTTT
18	TRBD2	TRBV5-1	TRBJ2-2	.	CASSLSFTSGTNTGELFF	TGCGCCAGCAGCCTCTCCTTTACTAGCGGGACGAACACCGGGGAGCTGTTTTTT
16	TRBD2	TRBV9	TRBJ2-1	once	CASSVVREGSYNEQFF	TGTGCCAGCAGCGTAGTAAGGGAGGGCTCCTACAATGAGCAGTTCTTC
14	TRBD1	TRBV4-2	TRBJ1-2	.	CASSQAQQGDGYTF	TGTGCCAGCAGCCAAGCTCAACAGGGGGATGGCTACACCTTC
15	.	TRBV7-2	TRBJ2-7	.	CASSLGGITSYEQYF	TGTGCCAGCAGCTTAGGAGGCATTACCTCCTACGAGCAGTACTTC
13	.	TRBV6-4	TRBJ1-1	.	CASRRTRNTEAFF	TGTGCCAGCAGAAGGACTAGGAACACTGAAGCTTTCTTT
13	.	TRBV29-1	TRBJ1-1	.	CSGLLIGNTEAFF	TGCAGCGGCCTACTCATTGGGAACACTGAAGCTTTCTTT
16	TRBD1	TRBV28	TRBJ2-5	.	CASSSGTGYRFETQYF	TGTGCCAGCAGTTCCGGGACAGGGTATCGTTTTGAGACCCAGTACTTC
12	.	TRBV29-1	TRBJ2-7	once	CSVEAQGYEQYF	TGCAGCGTTGAAGCGCAGGGTTACGAGCAGTACTTC
12	.	TRBV5-4	TRBJ1-2	.	CASSSPLGGYTF	TGTGCCAGCAGCTCCCCCCTCGGTGGCTACACCTTC
16	.	TRBV4-1	TRBJ2-7	.	CASSLTGTLSSYEQYF	TGCGCCAGCAGCCTAACCGGGACCCTCAGCTCCTACGAGCAGTACTTC
13	.	TRBV18	TRBJ1-5	.	CASSHGHDQPQHF	TGTGCCAGCTCACACGGACATGATCAGCCCCAGCATTTT
15	TRBD1	TRBV19	TRBJ2-1	.	CASSIQGATYNEQFF	TGTGCCAGTAGTATACAGGGGGCCACCTACAATGAGCAGTTCTTC
15	.	TRBV5-1	TRBJ1-3	.	CASSLEGRAGNTIYF	TGCGCCAGCAGCTTGGAAGGCAGGGCAGGAAACACCATATATTTT
17	TRBD2	TRBV7-8	TRBJ2-3	.	CASSRGLAGDSPDTQYF	TGTGCCAGCAGTCGTGGACTAGCGGGAGACAGCCCAGATACGCAGTATTTT
15	TRBD2	TRBV6-1	TRBJ2-3	.	CASSKTSGGTDTQYF	TGTGCCAGCAGTAAGACTAGCGGGGGCACAGATACGCAGTATTTT
19	TRBD1	TRBV27	TRBJ1-1	.	CASSLFGAAGGLWNTEAFF	TGTGCCAGCAGTTTATTCGGGGCGGCAGGGGGGCTATGGAACACTGAAGCTTTCTTT
16	.	TRBV28	TRBJ2-7	.	CASSSYSRDGPYEQYF	TGTGCCAGCAGCTCCTATTCGCGGGACGGACCCTACGAGCAGTACTTC
15	.	TRBV4-1	TRBJ2-2	.	CASSQESSNTGELFF	TGCGCCAGCAGCCAAGAAAGCAGCAACACCGGGGAGCTGTTTTTT
15	TRBD1	TRBV7-2	TRBJ1-5	.	CASSRTGFSNQPQHF	TGTGCCAGCAGCCGGACAGGGTTTAGCAATCAGCCCCAGCATTTT
14	TRBD1	TRBV7-9	TRBJ2-5	few	CASSPVTGLETQYF	TGTGCCAGCAGCCCCGTGACAGGGTTGGAGACCCAGTACTTC
14	.	TRBV21-1	TRBJ2-7	.	CASSKRRGTEEQYF	TGTGCCAGCAGCAAACGTCGGGGGACGGAAGAGCAGTACTTC
16	TRBD2	TRBV28	TRBJ2-1	.	CASRTLSGSLRNEQFF	TGTGCCAGCAGAACATTGAGCGGGAGCTTAAGAAATGAGCAGTTCTTC
16	.	TRBV7-2	TRBJ2-3	.	CASSPQLGRSTDTQYF	TGTGCCAGCAGCCCCCAACTGGGGAGGTCCACAGATACGCAGTATTTT
16	TRBD2	TRBV19	TRBJ2-3	.	CASSRLIAGGPDTQYF	TGTGCCAGTAGTAGACTAATAGCGGGAGGGCCAGATACGCAGTATTTT
12	.	TRBV10-2	TRBJ2-3	.	CASTPTGDTQYF	TGCGCCAGCACCCCTACGGGAGATACGCAGTATTTT
14	TRBD1	TRBV9	TRBJ2-7	.	CASSAGQGFYEQYF	TGTGCCAGCAGCGCCGGACAGGGGTTTTACGAGCAGTACTTC
15	TRBD2	TRBV7-9	TRBJ2-7	.	CASSLSTGRAYEQYF	TGTGCCAGCAGCTTATCGACGGGGAGGGCCTACGAGCAGTACTTC
14	.	TRBV7-9	TRBJ2-1	.	CASRPSGGTFEQFF	TGTGCCAGCAGACCAAGTGGGGGGACCTTCGAGCAGTTCTTC
14	.	TRBV6-5	TRBJ2-7	.	CASSTGTWGYEQYF	TGTGCCAGCAGTACCGGGACTTGGGGCTACGAGCAGTACTTC
14	.	TRBV5-4	TRBJ1-2	.	CASSLAGVGVGYTF	TGTGCCAGCAGCTTGGCGGGGGTAGGGGTCGGCTACACCTTC
15	TRBD2	TRBV9	TRBJ2-1	.	CASSVEAGGANEQFF	TGTGCCAGCAGCGTAGAAGCGGGAGGGGCCAATGAGCAGTTCTTC
13	.	TRBV18	TRBJ2-4	.	CASSPPMDNIQYF	TGTGCCAGCTCACCACCGATGGATAACATTCAGTACTTC
15	TRBD2	TRBV6-1	TRBJ2-7	.	CASRVASGSFYEQYF	TGTGCCAGCAGGGTCGCTAGCGGGAGTTTCTACGAGCAGTACTTC
15	.	TRBV7-3	TRBJ2-7	.	CASSRDATGYYEQYF	TGTGCCAGCAGCCGTGACGCTACAGGCTACTACGAGCAGTACTTC
16	TRBD2	TRBV14	TRBJ2-2	.	CASSPVAGVWTGELFF	TGTGCCAGCAGCCCCGTAGCGGGAGTCTGGACCGGGGAGCTGTTTTTT
11	.	TRBV11-1	TRBJ2-1	.	CASSLGVEQFF	TGTGCCAGCAGCTTAGGTGTTGAGCAGTTCTTC
17	.	TRBV11-3	TRBJ2-5	.	CASSLEGGTDGQETQYF	TGTGCCAGCAGCTTAGAAGGAGGGACAGATGGCCAAGAGACCCAGTACTTC
19	TRBD2	TRBV4-2	TRBJ2-3	.	CASSRSYSPGLAVTDTQYF	TGTGCCAGCAGCCGATCGTATAGTCCGGGACTAGCAGTTACAGATACGCAGTATTTT
15	.	TRBV5-8	TRBJ2-6	.	CASSPELPGANVLTF	TGTGCCAGCAGCCCTGAGTTGCCTGGGGCCAACGTCCTGACTTTC
15	TRBD2	TRBV5-1	TRBJ2-1	.	CASSLRGGSGNEQFF	TGCGCCAGCAGCCTAAGAGGTGGTAGCGGGAATGAGCAGTTCTTC
14	.	TRBV11-2	TRBJ1-2	.	CASSPGGGNYGYTF	TGTGCCAGCAGCCCAGGCGGTGGGAACTATGGCTACACCTTC
14	.	TRBV30	TRBJ2-7	.	CAWSVRGGSYEQYF	TGTGCCTGGAGTGTACGAGGGGGTTCCTACGAGCAGTACTTC
15	TRBD1	TRBV13	TRBJ1-6	.	CASSPQGQGSSPLHF	TGTGCCAGCAGCCCACAGGGACAGGGCAGTTCACCCCTCCACTTT
12	.	TRBV29-1	TRBJ2-1	.	CSATSSYNEQFF	TGCAGCGCTACTAGCTCCTACAATGAGCAGTTCTTC
15	.	TRBV5-4	TRBJ1-2	.	CASSLYGGAGYGYTF	TGTGCCAGCAGCTTGTACGGCGGGGCTGGCTATGGCTACACCTTC
14	TRBD1	TRBV2	TRBJ1-5	.	CASSVQGASQPQHF	TGTGCCAGCAGTGTGCAGGGGGCGAGTCAGCCCCAGCATTTT
14	TRBD1	TRBV27	TRBJ2-5	.	CASSPEGAEETQYF	TGTGCCAGCAGTCCAGAGGGGGCTGAAGAGACCCAGTACTTC
15	.	TRBV28	TRBJ2-5	.	CASSPLGGGGETQYF	TGTGCCAGCAGCCCCTTGGGGGGGGGCGGAGAGACCCAGTACTTC
14	TRBD1	TRBV19	TRBJ2-3	.	CASSPGTGVDTQYF	TGTGCCAGTAGTCCCGGGACAGGGGTGGATACGCAGTATTTT
15	TRBD2	TRBV7-8	TRBJ2-7	.	CASSFGSGTTYEQYF	TGTGCCAGCAGCTTTGGAAGCGGGACCACCTACGAGCAGTACTTC